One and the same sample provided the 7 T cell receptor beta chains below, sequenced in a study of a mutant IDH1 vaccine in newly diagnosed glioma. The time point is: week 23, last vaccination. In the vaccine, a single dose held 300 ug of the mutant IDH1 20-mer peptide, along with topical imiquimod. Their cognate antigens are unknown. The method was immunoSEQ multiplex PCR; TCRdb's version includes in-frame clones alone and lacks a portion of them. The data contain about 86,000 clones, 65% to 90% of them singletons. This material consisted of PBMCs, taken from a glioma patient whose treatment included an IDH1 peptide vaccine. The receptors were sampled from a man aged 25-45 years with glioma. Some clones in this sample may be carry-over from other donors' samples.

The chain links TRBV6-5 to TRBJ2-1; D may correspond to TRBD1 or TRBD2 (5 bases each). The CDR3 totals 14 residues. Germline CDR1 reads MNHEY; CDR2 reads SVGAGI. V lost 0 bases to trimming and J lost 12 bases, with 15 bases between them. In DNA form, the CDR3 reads TGTGCCAGCAGTTACTCCCCCCGGGGCCCCAGGCAGTTCTTC. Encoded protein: CASSYSPRGPRQFF.

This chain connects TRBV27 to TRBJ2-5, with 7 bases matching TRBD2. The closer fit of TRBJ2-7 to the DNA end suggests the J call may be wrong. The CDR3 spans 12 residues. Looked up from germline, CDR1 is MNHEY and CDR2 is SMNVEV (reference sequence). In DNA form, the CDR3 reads TGTGCCAGCCGGGACTATTCCTACGAGCAGTACTTC. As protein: CASRDYSYEQYF.

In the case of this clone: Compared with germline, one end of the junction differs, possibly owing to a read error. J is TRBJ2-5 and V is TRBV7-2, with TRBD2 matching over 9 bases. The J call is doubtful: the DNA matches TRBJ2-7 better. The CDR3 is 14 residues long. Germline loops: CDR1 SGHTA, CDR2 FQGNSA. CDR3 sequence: CASSLAGVFYEQYF. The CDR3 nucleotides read TGTGCCAGCAGTTTAGCGGGAGTGTTTTACGAGCAGTACTTC.

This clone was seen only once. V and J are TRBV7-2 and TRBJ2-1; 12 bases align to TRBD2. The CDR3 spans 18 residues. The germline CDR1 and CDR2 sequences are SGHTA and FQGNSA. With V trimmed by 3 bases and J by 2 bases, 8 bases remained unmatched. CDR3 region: CASSFRLAGALPYNEQFF. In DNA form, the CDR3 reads TGTGCCAGCAGCTTTAGACTAGCGGGGGCCCTACCCTACAATGAGCAGTTCTTC.

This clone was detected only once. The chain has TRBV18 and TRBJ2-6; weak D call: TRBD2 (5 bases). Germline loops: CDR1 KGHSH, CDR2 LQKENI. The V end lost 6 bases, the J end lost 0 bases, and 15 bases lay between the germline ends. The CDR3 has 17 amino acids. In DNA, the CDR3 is TGTGCCAGCTCTCCCCGAGGGCCGGGCTCTGGGGCCAACGTCCTGACTTTC. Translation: CASSPRGPGSGANVLTF.

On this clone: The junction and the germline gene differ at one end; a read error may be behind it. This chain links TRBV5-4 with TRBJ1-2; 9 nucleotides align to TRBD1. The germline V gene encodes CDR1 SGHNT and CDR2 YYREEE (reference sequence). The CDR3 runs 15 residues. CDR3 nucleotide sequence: TGTGCCATCAGCTTGGGCCGGACAGGGGACTATGGCTACACCTTC. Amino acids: CAISLGRTGDYGYTF.

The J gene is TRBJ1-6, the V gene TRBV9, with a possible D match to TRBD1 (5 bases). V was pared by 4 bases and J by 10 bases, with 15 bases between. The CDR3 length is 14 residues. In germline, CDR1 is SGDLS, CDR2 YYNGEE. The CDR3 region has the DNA TGTGCCAGCAGCTTACTGACAGAAAGATCACCCCTCCACTTT. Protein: CASSLLTERSPLHF.